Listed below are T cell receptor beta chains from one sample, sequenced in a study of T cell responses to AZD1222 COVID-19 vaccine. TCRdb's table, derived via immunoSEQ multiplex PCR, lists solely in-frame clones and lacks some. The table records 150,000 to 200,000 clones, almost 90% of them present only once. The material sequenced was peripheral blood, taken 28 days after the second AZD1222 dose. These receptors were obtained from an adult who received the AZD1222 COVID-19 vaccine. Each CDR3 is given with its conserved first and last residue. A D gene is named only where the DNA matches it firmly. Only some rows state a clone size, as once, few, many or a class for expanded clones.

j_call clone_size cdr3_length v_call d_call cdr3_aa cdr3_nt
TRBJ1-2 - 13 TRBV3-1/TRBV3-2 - CASSPQGNYGYTF TGTGCCAGCAGTCCCCAGGGAAACTATGGCTACACCTTC
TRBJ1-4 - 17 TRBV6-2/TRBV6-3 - CASSYDRVVVSTEKLFF TGTGCCAGCAGTTACGATCGGGTGGTGGTATCGACGGAAAAACTGTTTTTT
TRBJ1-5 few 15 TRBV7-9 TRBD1 CASSFDKGAPGPQHF TGTGCCAGCAGCTTCGATAAGGGGGCCCCTGGGCCCCAGCATTTT
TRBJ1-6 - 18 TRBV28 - CASYSLGKGGLRNSPLHF TGTGCCAGCTACTCCCTTGGCAAGGGGGGGCTTCGGAATTCACCCCTCCACTTT
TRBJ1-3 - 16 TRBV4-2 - CASSQDRGGSGNTIYF TGTGCCAGCAGCCAAGATAGGGGGGGCTCTGGAAACACCATATATTTT
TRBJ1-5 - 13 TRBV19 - CASSRGVNQPQHF TGTGCCAGTAGTAGAGGGGTCAATCAGCCCCAGCATTTT
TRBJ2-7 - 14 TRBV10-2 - CASSESGQGGVQYF TGCGCCAGCAGTGAGTCGGGTCAGGGAGGTGTGCAGTACTTC
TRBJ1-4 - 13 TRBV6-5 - CASIRQTNEKLFF TGTGCCAGTATACGACAGACTAATGAAAAACTGTTTTTT
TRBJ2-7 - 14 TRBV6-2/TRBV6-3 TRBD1 CASSRDRTLYEQYF TGTGCCAGCAGTAGGGACAGGACCCTCTACGAGCAGTACTTC
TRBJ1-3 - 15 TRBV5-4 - CASSGTRADGNTIYF TGTGCCAGCAGCGGGACAAGGGCGGACGGAAACACCATATATTTT
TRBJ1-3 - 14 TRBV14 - CASSPTRSGNTIYF TGTGCCAGCAGCCCCACGCGCTCTGGAAACACCATATATTTT
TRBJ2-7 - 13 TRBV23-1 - CASSHHCSYEQYF TGCGCCAGCAGTCACCACTGCTCCTACGAGCAGTACTTC
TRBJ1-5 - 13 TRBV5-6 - CASSFGGYQPQHF TGTGCCAGCAGCTTTGGGGGGTATCAGCCCCAGCATTTT
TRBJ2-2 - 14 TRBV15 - CATFTAGNTGELFF TGTGCCACCTTCACGGCAGGGAACACCGGGGAGCTGTTTTTT
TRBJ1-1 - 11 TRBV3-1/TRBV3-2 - CASSRGPEAFF TGTGCCAGCAGTCGAGGCCCAGAAGCTTTCTTT
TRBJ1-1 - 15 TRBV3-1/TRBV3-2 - CASSSAQGLNTEAFF TGTGCCAGCAGTTCAGCTCAGGGGTTGAACACTGAAGCTTTCTTT
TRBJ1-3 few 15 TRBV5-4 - CASSLAGGSGNTIYF TGTGCCAGCAGCTTAGCCGGGGGGTCTGGAAACACCATATATTTT